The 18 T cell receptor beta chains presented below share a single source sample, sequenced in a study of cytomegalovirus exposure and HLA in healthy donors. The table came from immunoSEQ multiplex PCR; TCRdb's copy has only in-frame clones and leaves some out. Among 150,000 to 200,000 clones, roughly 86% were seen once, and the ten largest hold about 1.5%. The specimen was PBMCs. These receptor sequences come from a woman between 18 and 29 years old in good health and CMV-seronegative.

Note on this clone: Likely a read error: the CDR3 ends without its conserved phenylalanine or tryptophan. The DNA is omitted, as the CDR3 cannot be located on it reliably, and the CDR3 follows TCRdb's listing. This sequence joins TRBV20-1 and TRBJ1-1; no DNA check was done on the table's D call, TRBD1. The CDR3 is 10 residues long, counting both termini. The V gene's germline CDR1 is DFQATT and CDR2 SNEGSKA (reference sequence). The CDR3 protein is CSARSGVLTL.

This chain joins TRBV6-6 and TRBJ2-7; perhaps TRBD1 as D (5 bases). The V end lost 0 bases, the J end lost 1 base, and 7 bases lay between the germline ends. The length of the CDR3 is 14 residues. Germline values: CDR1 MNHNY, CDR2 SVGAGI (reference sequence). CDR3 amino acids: CASSYSGVSYEQYF. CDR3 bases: TGTGCCAGCAGTTACTCAGGGGTTTCCTACGAGCAGTACTTC.

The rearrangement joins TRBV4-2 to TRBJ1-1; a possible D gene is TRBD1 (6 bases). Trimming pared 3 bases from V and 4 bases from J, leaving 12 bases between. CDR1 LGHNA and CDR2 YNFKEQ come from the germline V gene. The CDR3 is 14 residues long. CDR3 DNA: TGTGCCAGCAGCCAGGAACAGGGATCCACTGAAGCTTTCTTT. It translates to CASSQEQGSTEAFF.

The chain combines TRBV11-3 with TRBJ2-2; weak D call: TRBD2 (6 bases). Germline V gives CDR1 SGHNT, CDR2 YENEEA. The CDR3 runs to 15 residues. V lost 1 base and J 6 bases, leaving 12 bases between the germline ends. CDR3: CASSLAGSGAGELFF. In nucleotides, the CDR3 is TGTGCCAGCAGCTTAGCCGGGAGTGGGGCCGGGGAGCTGTTTTTT.

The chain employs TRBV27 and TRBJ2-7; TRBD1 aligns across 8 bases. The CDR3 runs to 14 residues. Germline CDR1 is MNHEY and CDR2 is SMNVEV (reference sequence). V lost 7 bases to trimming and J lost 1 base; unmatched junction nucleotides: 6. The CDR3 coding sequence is TGTGCCAGCAAGCAGACAGGGGTGTCCTACGAGCAGTACTTC. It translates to CASKQTGVSYEQYF.

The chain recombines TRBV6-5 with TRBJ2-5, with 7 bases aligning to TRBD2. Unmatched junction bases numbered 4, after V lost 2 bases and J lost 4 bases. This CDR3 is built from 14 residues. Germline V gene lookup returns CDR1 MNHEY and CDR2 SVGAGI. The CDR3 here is CASSYGTGGETQYF. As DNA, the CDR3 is TGTGCCAGCAGTTACGGGACGGGGGGAGAGACCCAGTACTTC.

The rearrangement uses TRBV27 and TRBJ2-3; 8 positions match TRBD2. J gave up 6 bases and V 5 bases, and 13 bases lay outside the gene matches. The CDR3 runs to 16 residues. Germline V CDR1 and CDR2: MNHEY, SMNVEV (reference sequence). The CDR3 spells CASSLSPGLDRDTQYF. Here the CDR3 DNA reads TGTGCCAGCAGTCTTTCTCCGGGACTAGATCGGGATACGCAGTATTTT.

DNA for the CDR3: TGTGCCAGCAGTTACCTTCGGGAGACAAGCAACGAGCAGTACTTC. This encodes CASSYLRETSNEQYF. The rearrangement joins TRBV6-5 to TRBJ2-7, with TRBD2 as a possible D gene (6 bases). V lost 2 bases, J lost 5 bases, and 16 bases lay in between. The CDR3 spans 15 residues. Germline V lookup: CDR1 MNHEY, CDR2 SVGAGI.

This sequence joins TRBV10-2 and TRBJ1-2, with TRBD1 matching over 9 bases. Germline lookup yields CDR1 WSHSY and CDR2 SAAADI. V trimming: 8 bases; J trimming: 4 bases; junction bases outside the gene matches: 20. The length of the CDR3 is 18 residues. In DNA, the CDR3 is TGCGCCAGCGAATCCGGGACAGGGAAACCCTTGGGCCTCTATGGCTACACCTTC. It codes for CASESGTGKPLGLYGYTF.

The CDR3 DNA reads as TGTGCCTGGAGTGATGACAGGCCGAATCAGCCCCAGCATTTT. It encodes CAWSDDRPNQPQHF. The rearrangement links TRBV30 to TRBJ1-5; D might be TRBD1 (6 bases). The V gene's germline CDR1 is GTSNPN and CDR2 SVGIG (reference sequence). The CDR3 length is 14 residues. With 1 base removed from V and 4 bases from J, the gap between germline ends came to 11 bases.

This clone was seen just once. CDR3 residues: CASSQDYSYEQYF. The CDR3 bases are TGCGCCAGCAGCCAAGACTACTCCTACGAGCAGTACTTC. The gene calls are TRBV4-1 and TRBJ2-7; no definite D call. Germline V gene data show CDR1 as MGHRA and CDR2 as YSYEKL. The CDR3 is made up of 13 amino acids. With 0 bases removed from V and 0 bases from J, the gap between germline ends came to 3 bases.

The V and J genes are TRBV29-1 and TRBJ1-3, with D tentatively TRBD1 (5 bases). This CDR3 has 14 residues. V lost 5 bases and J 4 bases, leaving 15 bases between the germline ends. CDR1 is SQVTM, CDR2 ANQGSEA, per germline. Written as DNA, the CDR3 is TGCAGCGTTACTACTACAGGTAGCGGAAACACCATATATTTT. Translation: CSVTTTGSGNTIYF.

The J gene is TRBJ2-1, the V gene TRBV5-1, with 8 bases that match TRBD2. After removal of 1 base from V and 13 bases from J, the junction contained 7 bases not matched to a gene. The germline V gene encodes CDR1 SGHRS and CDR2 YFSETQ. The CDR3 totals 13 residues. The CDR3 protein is CASSLTSGLSQFF. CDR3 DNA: TGCGCCAGCAGCTTGACTAGCGGCCTTTCTCAGTTCTTC.

The CDR3, as DNA: TGTGCCAGCAGCTTAGAACAGGGAACAGATACGCAGTATTTT. This codes for CASSLEQGTDTQYF. V is TRBV7-7 and J is TRBJ2-3; perhaps TRBD1 as D (6 bases). CDR1 is SSHAT, CDR2 FNYEAQ, per germline (reference sequence). The CDR3 covers 14 residues. Trimming pared 1 base from V and 3 bases from J, leaving 8 bases between.

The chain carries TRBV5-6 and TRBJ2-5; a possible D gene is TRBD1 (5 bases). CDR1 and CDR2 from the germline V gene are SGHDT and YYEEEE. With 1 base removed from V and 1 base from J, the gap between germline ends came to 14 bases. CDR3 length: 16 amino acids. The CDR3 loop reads CASSLSPGFIQETQYF. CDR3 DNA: TGTGCCAGCAGCTTGTCCCCAGGGTTCATCCAAGAGACCCAGTACTTC.

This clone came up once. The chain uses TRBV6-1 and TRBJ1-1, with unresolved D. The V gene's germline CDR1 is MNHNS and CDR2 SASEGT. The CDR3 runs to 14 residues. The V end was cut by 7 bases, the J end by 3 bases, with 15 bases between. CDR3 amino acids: CASTPEGGYTEAFF. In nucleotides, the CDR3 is TGTGCCAGCACTCCCGAGGGTGGCTACACTGAAGCTTTCTTT.

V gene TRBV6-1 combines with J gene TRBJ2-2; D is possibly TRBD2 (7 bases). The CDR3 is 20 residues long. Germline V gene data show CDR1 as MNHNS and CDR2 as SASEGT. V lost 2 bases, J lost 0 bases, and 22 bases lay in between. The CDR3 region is CASSELRGGLAAPNTGELFF. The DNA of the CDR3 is TGTGCCAGCAGTGAACTGAGGGGGGGGCTAGCGGCGCCGAACACCGGGGAGCTGTTTTTT.

The CDR3 region is CASSGDPPDTQYF. The CDR3 DNA follows: TGTGCCAGCAGTGGAGATCCGCCAGATACGCAGTATTTT. The V gene is TRBV9, the J gene TRBJ2-3; no definite D call. The CDR3 extends over 13 amino acids. Germline V gives CDR1 SGDLS, CDR2 YYNGEE. Between the trimmed V and J ends, which lost 5 bases and 4 bases, there was a span of 11 bases.